This TCR beta chain was obtained from a study of T cell repertoires in breast cancer. Overall study: Tumors, lymph nodes and blood came from breast cancer patients, plus healthy blood. Average yield: roughly 510,000 sequences per sample and 8 to 10 reads per input cell.

The CDR3 contains 11 residues. The germline V gene encodes CDR1 MNHEY and CDR2 SVGAGI. The germline V and J ends were trimmed by 7 bases and 8 bases, with 11 bases remaining between them. Paired alpha-beta TCRs of CD8+ T cells were analyzed by expanded emulsion RT-PCR. CD8+ T cells were positively selected and incubated overnight in about 10 IU/mL IL-2. A second nested PCR with blocking oligonucleotides suppressed unpaired genes. TCRdb processed the emulsion pairing reads anew with MiXCR; each CDR3 protein has one entry. There are roughly 39,000 distinct CDR3 sequences in the sample; 45% occur only once, and less than 80% lies in the top ten.

This receptor was taken from a pool of human donors with breast cancer or a healthy control (not recorded which). This chain connects TRBV6-5 to TRBJ1-2; D not certain. The sample was CD8+ T cells. The CDR3 bases are TGTGCCAGCAACGACCCTGGGGGCTACACCTTC. Amino acids: CASNDPGGYTF.